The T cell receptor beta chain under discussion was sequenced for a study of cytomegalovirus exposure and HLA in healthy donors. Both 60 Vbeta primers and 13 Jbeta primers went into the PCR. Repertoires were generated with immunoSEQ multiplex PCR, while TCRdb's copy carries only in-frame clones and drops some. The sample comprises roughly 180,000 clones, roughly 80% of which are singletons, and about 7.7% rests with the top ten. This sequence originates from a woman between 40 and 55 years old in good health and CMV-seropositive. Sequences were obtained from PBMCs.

CDR3 residues: CASSHGQGTYEQYF. The CDR3 DNA follows: TGTGCCAGCAGCCACGGACAGGGGACCTACGAGCAGTACTTC. The chain carries TRBV7-6 and TRBJ2-7, with 9 bases lining up with TRBD1. The CDR3 spans 14 residues. Germline values: CDR1 SGHVS, CDR2 FNYEAQ. J gave up 2 bases and V 5 bases, and 4 bases lay outside the gene matches.